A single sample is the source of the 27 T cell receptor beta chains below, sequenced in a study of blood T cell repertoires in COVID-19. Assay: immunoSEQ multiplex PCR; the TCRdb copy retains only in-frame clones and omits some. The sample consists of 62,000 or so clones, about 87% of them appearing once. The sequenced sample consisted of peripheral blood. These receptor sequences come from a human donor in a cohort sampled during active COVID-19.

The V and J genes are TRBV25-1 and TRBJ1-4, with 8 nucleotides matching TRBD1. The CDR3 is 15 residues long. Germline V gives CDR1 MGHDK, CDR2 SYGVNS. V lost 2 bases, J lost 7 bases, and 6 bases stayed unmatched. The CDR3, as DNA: TGTGCCAGCAGTGAACCCAGGGGGCGCGGTGAAAAACTGTTTTTT. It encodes CASSEPRGRGEKLFF. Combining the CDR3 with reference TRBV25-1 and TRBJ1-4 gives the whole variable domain EADIYQTPRYLVIGTGKKITLECSQTMGHDKMYWYQQDPGMELHLIHYSYGVNSTEKGDLSSESTVSRIRTEHFPLTLESARPSHTSQYLCASSEPRGRGEKLFFGSGTQLSVL.

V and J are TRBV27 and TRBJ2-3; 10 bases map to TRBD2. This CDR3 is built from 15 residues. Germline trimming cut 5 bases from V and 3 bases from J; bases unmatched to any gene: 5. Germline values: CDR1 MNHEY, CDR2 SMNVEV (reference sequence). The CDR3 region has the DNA TGTGCCAGCAGTCCCTGGACTAGCGGAACAGATACGCAGTATTTT. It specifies CASSPWTSGTDTQYF.

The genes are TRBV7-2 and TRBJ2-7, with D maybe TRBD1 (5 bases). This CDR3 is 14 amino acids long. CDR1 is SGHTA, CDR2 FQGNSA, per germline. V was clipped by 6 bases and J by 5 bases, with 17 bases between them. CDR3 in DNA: TGTGCCAGCAGAGGACAACCAGGAATCAACGAGCAGTACTTC. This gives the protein CASRGQPGINEQYF.

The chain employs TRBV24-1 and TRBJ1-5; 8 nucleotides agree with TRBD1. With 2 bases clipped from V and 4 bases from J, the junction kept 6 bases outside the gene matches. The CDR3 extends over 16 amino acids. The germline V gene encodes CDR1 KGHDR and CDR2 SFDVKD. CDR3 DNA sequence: TGTGCCACCAGTGATTCCTACAGGGGGAATAATCAGCCCCAGCATTTT. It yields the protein CATSDSYRGNNQPQHF.

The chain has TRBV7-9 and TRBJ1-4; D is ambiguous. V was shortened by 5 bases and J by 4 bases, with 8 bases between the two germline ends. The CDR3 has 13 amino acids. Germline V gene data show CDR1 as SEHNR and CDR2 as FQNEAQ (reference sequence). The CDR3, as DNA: TGTGCCAGCAGCCCCCAAATTAATGAAAAACTGTTTTTT. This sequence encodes CASSPQINEKLFF.

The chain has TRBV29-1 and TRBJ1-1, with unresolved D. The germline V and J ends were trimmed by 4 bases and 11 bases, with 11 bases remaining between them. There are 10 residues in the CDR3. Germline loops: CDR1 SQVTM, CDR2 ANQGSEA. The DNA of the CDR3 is TGCAGCGTTGCCCGAGAGAGGGCTTTCTTT. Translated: CSVARERAFF.

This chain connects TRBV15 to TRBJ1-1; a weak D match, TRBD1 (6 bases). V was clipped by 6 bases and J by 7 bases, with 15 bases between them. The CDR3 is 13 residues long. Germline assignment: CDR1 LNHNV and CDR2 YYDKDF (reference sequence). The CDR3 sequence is CATSRNRDIEAFF. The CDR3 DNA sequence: TGTGCCACCAGTCGAAACAGGGATATTGAAGCTTTCTTT. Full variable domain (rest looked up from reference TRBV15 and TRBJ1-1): DAMVIQNPRYQVTQFGKPVTLSCSQTLNHNVMYWYQQKSSQAPKLLFHYYDKDFNNEADTPDNFQSRRPNTSFCFLDIRSPGLGDTAMYLCATSRNRDIEAFFGQGTRLTVV.

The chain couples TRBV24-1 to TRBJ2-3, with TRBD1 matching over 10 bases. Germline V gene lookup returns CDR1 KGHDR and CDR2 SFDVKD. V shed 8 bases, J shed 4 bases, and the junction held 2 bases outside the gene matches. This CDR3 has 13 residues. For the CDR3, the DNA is TGTGCCACCACGGGACAGGGGTCAGATACGCAGTATTTT. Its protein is CATTGQGSDTQYF.

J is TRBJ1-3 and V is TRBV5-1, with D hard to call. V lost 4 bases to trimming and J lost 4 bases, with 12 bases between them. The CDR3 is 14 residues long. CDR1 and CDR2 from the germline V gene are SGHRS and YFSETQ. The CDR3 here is CASSPLSGGNTIYF. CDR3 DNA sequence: TGCGCCAGCAGCCCTCTTTCAGGAGGAAACACCATATATTTT.

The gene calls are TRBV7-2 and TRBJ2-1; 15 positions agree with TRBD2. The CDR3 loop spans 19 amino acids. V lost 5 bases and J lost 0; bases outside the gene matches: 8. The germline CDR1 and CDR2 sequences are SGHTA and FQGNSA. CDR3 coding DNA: TGTGCCAGCAGCCCTGTCCCGGGACTAGCGGGGGGCTCCTACAATGAGCAGTTCTTC. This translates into CASSPVPGLAGGSYNEQFF.

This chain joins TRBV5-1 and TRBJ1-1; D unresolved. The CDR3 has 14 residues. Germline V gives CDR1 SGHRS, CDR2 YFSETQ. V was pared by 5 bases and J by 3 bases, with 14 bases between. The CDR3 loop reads CASSISEADTEAFF. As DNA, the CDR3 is TGCGCCAGCAGTATCTCCGAGGCCGACACTGAAGCTTTCTTT.

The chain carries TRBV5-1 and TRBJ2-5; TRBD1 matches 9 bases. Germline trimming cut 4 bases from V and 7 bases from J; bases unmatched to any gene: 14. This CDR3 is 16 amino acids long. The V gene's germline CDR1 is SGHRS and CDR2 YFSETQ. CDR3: CASSDHTGQGAGTQYF. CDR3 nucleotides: TGCGCCAGCAGCGACCACACGGGACAGGGAGCCGGGACCCAGTACTTC.

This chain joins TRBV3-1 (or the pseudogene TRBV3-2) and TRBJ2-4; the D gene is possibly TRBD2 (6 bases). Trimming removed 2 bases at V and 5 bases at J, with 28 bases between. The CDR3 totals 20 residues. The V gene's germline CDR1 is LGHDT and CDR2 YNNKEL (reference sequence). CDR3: CASSQLRRRFGQGGENIQYF. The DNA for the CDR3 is TGTGCCAGCAGCCAACTACGACGTAGGTTTGGGCAGGGAGGCGAAAACATTCAGTACTTC.

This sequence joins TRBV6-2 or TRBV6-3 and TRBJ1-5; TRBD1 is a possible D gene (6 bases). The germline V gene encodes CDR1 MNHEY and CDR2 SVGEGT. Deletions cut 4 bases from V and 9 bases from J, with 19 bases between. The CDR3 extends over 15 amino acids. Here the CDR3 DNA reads TGTGCCAGCAGTTTCCCAATACAGGGACGGGGGCCCCAGCATTTT. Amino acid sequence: CASSFPIQGRGPQHF.

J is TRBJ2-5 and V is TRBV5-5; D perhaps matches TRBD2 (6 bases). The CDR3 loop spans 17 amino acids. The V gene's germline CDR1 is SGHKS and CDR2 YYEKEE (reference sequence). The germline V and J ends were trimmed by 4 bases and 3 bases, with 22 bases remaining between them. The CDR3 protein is CASSQRHAAGPKETQYF. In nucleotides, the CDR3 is TGTGCCAGCAGCCAGAGACACGCAGCGGGTCCCAAAGAGACCCAGTACTTC.

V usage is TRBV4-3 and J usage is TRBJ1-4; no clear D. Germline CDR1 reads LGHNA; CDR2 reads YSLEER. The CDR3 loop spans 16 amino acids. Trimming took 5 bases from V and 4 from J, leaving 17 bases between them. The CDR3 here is CASSSDGSGINEKLFF. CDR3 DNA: TGCGCCAGCAGCTCAGATGGGTCCGGGATTAATGAAAAACTGTTTTTT.

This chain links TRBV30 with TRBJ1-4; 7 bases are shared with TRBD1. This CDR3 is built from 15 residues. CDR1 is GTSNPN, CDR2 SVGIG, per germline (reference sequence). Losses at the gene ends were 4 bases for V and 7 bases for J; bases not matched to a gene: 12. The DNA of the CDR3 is TGTGCCTGGACGAAAAGGGGCAGGGGGGCTGAAAAACTGTTTTTT. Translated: CAWTKRGRGAEKLFF.

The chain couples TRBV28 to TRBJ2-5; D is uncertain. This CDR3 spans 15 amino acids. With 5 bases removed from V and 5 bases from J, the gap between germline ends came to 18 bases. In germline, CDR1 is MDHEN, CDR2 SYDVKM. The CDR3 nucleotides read TGTGCCAGCAGTCCCCCTGGAGCCGGGTTGGAGACCCAGTACTTC. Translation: CASSPPGAGLETQYF. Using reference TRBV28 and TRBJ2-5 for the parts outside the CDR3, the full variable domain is DVKVTQSSRYLVKRTGEKVFLECVQDMDHENMFWYRQDPGLGLRLIYFSYDVKMKEKGDIPEGYSVSREKKERFSLILESASTNQTSMYLCASSPPGAGLETQYFGPGTRLLVL.

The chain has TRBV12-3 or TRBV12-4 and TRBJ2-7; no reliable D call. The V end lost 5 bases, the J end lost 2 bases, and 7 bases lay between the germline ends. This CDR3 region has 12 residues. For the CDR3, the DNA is TGTGCCAGCAGTCCTAGGCCCTACGAGCAGTACTTC. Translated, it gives CASSPRPYEQYF.

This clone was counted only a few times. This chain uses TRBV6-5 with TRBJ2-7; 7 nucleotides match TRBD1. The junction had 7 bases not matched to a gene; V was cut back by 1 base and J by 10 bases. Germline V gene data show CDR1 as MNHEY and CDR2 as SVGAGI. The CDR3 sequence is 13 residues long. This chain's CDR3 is CASSYYKGAQQYF. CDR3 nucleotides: TGTGCCAGCAGTTACTACAAGGGGGCGCAACAGTACTTC.

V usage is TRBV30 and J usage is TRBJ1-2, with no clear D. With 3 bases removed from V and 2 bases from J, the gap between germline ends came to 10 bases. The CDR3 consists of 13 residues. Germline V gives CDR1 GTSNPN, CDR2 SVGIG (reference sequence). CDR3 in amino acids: CAWSLGGNYGYTF. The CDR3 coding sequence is TGTGCCTGGAGCTTGGGAGGAAACTATGGCTACACCTTC.

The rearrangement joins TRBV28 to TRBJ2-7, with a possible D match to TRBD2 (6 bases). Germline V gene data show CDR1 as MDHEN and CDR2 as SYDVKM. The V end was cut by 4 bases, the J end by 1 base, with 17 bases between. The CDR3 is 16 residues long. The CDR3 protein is CASSSGGLHGSYEQYF. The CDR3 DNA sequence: TGTGCCAGCAGTTCCGGGGGACTTCACGGTTCCTACGAGCAGTACTTC.

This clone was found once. The DNA for the CDR3 is TGTGCCAGTAGTATAGGGACAGGGCGGGACGAGCAGTACTTC. Encoded protein: CASSIGTGRDEQYF. V and J are TRBV19 and TRBJ2-7; 8 bases fit TRBD1. The CDR3 has 14 residues. Germline CDR1 and CDR2: LNHDA and SQIVND (reference sequence). J lost 5 bases, V lost 1 base, and 4 bases had no gene match.

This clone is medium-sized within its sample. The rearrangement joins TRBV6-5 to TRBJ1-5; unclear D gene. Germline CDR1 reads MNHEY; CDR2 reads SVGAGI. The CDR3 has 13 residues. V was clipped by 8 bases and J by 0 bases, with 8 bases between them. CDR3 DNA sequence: TGTGCCAGCCGGGTCCATAGCAATCAGCCCCAGCATTTT. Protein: CASRVHSNQPQHF.

CDR3 coding DNA: TGTGCCAGCAGGTGGACAGGGGACTACACTGAAGCTTTCTTT. This encodes CASRWTGDYTEAFF. The chain recombines TRBV2 with TRBJ1-1; 9 bases map to TRBD1. V gave up 6 bases and J gave up 3 bases; unmatched junction bases: 5. The CDR3 is 14 residues long. Germline V CDR1 and CDR2: SNHLY, FYNNEI. The full variable domain, with the rest looked up from reference TRBV2 and TRBJ1-1, is EPEVTQTPSHQVTQMGQEVILRCVPISNHLYFYWYRQILGQKVEFLVSFYNNEISEKSEIFDDQFSVERPDGSNFTLKIRSTKLEDSAMYFCASRWTGDYTEAFFGQGTRLTVV.

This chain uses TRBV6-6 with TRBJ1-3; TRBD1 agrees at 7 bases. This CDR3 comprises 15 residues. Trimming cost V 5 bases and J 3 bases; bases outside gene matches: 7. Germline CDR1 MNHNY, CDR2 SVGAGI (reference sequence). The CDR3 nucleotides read TGTGCCAGCAGTCCGCAGGGGGTTTTTGGAAACACCATATATTTT. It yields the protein CASSPQGVFGNTIYF.

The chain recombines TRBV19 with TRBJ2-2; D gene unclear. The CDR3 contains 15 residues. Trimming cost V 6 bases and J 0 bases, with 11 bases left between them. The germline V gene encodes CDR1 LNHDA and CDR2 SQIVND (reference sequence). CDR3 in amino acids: CASRHGGPNTGELFF. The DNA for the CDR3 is TGTGCCAGTAGGCACGGCGGCCCGAACACCGGGGAGCTGTTTTTT. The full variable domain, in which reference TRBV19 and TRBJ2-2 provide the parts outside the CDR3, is DGGITQSPKYLFRKEGQNVTLSCEQNLNHDAMYWYRQDPGQGLRLIYYSQIVNDFQKGDIAEGYSVSREKKESFPLTVTSAQKNPTAFYLCASRHGGPNTGELFFGEGSRLTVL.